A selection of T cell receptor beta chains follows, all from one sample in a study of cytomegalovirus exposure and HLA in healthy donors. TCRdb's table, derived via immunoSEQ multiplex PCR, lists solely in-frame clones and lacks some. Here the sample spans 210,000 or so clones, about four fifths being singletons. The specimen was PBMCs. These receptors originate from a woman in her forties or fifties in good health and CMV-seropositive. Both conserved end residues are trimmed from each CDR3. Each record gives: J gene, V gene, D gene, CDR3 protein. A D gene is named only where the DNA matches it firmly.

j_gene: TRBJ2-1; v_gene: TRBV7-3; d_gene: -; CDR3aa: ASSRIGEGSNEQF
j_gene: TRBJ1-4; v_gene: TRBV30; d_gene: -; CDR3aa: AWRAGITNEKLF
j_gene: TRBJ1-2; v_gene: TRBV27; d_gene: TRBD1; CDR3aa: ASSPAQGAANYGYT
j_gene: TRBJ1-4; v_gene: TRBV10-3; d_gene: -; CDR3aa: AIRGQPNEKLF
j_gene: TRBJ1-6; v_gene: TRBV5-1; d_gene: -; CDR3aa: ASSRAGDNSPLH
j_gene: TRBJ2-7; v_gene: TRBV9; d_gene: -; CDR3aa: ASSEGSGTVSYEQY
j_gene: TRBJ1-2; v_gene: TRBV27; d_gene: TRBD1; CDR3aa: ASSTDRGRVRYGYT
j_gene: TRBJ1-1; v_gene: TRBV4-3; d_gene: -; CDR3aa: ASSQGLLNTEAF
j_gene: TRBJ2-5; v_gene: TRBV7-2; d_gene: -; CDR3aa: ASSLDQQETQY
j_gene: TRBJ2-7; v_gene: TRBV18; d_gene: TRBD1; CDR3aa: ASSTGTGLSYEQY
j_gene: TRBJ1-1; v_gene: TRBV5-1; d_gene: TRBD1; CDR3aa: ASSLDPTGGYTEAF